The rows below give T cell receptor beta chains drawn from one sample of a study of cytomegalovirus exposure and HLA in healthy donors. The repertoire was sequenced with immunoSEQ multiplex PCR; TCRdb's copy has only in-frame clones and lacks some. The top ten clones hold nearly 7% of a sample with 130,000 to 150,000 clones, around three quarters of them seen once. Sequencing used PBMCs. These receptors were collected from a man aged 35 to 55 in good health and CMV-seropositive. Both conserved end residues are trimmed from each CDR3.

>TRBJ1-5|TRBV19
ASSETTGSFQPQH
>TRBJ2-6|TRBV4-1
ASSPPTGLSSNVLT
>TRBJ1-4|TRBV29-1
SAGGAGTEKLF
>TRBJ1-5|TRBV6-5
ASSYGRGQPQH
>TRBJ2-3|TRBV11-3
ASLGWQGSGQVTDTQY
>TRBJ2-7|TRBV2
ASSRTGIEQY
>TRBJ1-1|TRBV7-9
ASSFSAGTERDEAF
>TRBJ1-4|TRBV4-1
ASSHHGRNEKLF
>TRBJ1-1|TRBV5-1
ASSFIGTGNENTEAF
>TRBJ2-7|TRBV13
ASSRRQGERY
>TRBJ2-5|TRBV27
ASSQIQGYQETQY
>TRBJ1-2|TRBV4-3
ASTPYPTEPYGYT
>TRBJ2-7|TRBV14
ASSKAWRGSPYEQY
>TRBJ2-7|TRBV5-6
ASRRTGLDEQY
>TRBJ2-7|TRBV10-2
ASTDIETNYEQY
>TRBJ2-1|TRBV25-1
AASRVAGTGEHEQF
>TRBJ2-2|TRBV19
ATAGIVRTGELF
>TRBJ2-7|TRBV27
ASSSGQGGADEQY
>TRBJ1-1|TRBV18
ASSPLTTGDTEAF
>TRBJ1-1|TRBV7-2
ASSLGGSSAEAF
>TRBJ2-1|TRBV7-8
ASSFVVAWRGLSYNEQF
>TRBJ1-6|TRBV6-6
ASRRQNSPLH
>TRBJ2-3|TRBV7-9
ASSLGNGVGARADTQY
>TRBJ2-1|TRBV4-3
ASSPGTSGAYNEQF
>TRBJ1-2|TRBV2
ASSLQGDYGYT
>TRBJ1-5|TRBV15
ATSRGGGEAGCQH
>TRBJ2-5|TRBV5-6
ASSLPGGETQY
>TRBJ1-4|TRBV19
ASSIGTGITNEKLF
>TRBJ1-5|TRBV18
ASSLDGNQPQH
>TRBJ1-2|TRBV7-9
ASSAMAGEHYGYT
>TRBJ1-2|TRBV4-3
ASSLSGGLFHGYT
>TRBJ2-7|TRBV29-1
SVPGQNYEQY
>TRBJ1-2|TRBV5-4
ASSLEGTGGYGYT
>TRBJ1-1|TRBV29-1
SVLAGRFTGGRFVTEAF
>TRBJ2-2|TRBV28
ASWRSTGELF
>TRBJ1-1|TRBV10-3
AISLGDRQNTEAF
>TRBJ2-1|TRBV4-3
ASSQVGTSGGDNEQF
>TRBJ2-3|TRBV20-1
SPAGVDTQY
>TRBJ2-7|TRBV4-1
ASSQDSGTSQSYEQY
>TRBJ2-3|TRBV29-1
SVTSSGITDTQY
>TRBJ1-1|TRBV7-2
ASSFNSNTEAF